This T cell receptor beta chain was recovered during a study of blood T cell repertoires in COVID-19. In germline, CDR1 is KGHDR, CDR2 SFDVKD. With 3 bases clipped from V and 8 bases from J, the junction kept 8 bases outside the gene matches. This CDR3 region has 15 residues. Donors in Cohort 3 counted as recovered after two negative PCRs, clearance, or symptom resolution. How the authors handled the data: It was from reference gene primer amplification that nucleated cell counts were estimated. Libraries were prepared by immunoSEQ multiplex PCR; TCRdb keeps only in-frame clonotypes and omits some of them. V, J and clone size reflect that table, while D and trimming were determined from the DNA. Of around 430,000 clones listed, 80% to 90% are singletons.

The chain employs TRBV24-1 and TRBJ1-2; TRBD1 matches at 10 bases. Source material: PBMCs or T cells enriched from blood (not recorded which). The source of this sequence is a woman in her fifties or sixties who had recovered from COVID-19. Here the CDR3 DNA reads TGTGCCACCAGTGATCCCGGGACAGGGGTGACGGGCTACACCTTC. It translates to CATSDPGTGVTGYTF.